Listed here is a single TCR beta chain. This entry belongs to a study of blood T cell repertoires in COVID-19. Study overall: Nucleic acid was either cDNA or gDNA, and it came from T cells, B-cell-depleted T cells, or PBMCs.

Germline CDR1 is KGHSY and CDR2 is FQNENV. With 2 bases removed from V and 6 bases from J, the gap between germline ends came to 14 bases. This CDR3 has 15 residues. This table comes from immunoSEQ multiplex PCR, and its TCRdb copy is limited to in-frame clones, with some not included. The sample has roughly 100,000 clones, about 87% seen once. This clonotype was sampled from a man aged 45 to 65 with active or convalescent COVID-19. Sequenced material: peripheral blood. The chain recombines TRBV16 with TRBJ1-5; TRBD1 is a possible D gene (5 bases). CDR3 sequence (DNA): TGTGCCAGCAGCCAAGTAGCAGGGTCAGCTCAGCCCCAGCATTTT. Translation: CASSQVAGSAQPQHF.